The 30 T cell receptor beta chains given below trace back to one sample, sequenced in a study of graft-versus-host responses after intestinal transplantation. These receptors' antigens are unknown. TCRdb keeps only in-frame clones here, not all; method: immunoSEQ multiplex PCR. Of 100,000 or so clones in the sample, roughly 91% were seen once. The material sequenced was unstimulated CD8+ T cells sorted from spleen or lymph node cells, taken before intestinal transplant. The receptors were sampled from a human donor who received an intestinal transplant.

This clone has a single count. The DNA of the CDR3 is TGTGCCAGCAGTGAATACCCCGACAGGCCGAATGAAAAACTGTTTTTT. Translation gives CASSEYPDRPNEKLFF. This sequence joins TRBV25-1 and TRBJ1-4; weak D call: TRBD1 (6 bases). The CDR3 length is 16 residues. Trimming took off 0 bases at V and 5 bases at J, with 13 bases between the two ends. Germline V CDR1 and CDR2: MGHDK, SYGVNS.

This clone appeared once. The chain combines TRBV11-2 with TRBJ1-1; D unresolved. V lost 1 base and J 3 bases, leaving 3 bases between the germline ends. Germline CDR1 and CDR2: SGHAT and FQNNGV. CDR3 length equals 12 residues. The CDR3 DNA reads as TGTGCCAGCAGCTTAGGCGACACTGAAGCTTTCTTT. Residues: CASSLGDTEAFF.

The chain combines TRBV7-9 with TRBJ2-1; D perhaps matches TRBD1 (6 bases). Germline V gene sequence: CDR1 SEHNR, CDR2 FQNEAQ (reference sequence). Trimming cost V 1 base and J 9 bases, with 7 bases left between them. CDR3 size: 12 residues. CDR3 region: CASSLVGGEQFF. In DNA, the CDR3 is TGTGCCAGCAGCTTAGTAGGGGGTGAGCAGTTCTTC.

This clone occurred once. The chain combines TRBV4-3 with TRBJ1-2, with D possibly being TRBD1 (5 bases). V lost 0 bases, J lost 1 base, and 12 bases lay in between. CDR3 size: 16 residues. The germline V gene encodes CDR1 LGHNA and CDR2 YSLEER. The CDR3 DNA follows: TGCGCCAGCAGCCAAGATCTGACAGTGAATAACTATGGCTACACCTTC. This sequence encodes CASSQDLTVNNYGYTF.

The rearrangement uses TRBV4-1 and TRBJ2-7; a possible D gene is TRBD1 (5 bases). Trimming removed 0 bases from V and 6 bases from J, with 12 bases in between. The CDR3 length is 14 residues. Germline CDR1 MGHRA, CDR2 YSYEKL. CDR3 sequence reads: CASSQEGPGSEQYF. CDR3 nucleotides: TGCGCCAGCAGCCAAGAAGGTCCAGGGTCCGAGCAGTACTTC.

This clone has only one observation. This sequence joins TRBV10-3 and TRBJ2-3; TRBD1 aligns across 11 bases. Germline lookup yields CDR1 ENHRY and CDR2 SYGVKD. The CDR3 totals 16 residues. After removal of 5 bases from V and 2 bases from J, the junction contained 6 bases not matched to a gene. As DNA, the CDR3 is TGTGCCATCAGTAATTGGGACAGGGGGGTCACAGATACGCAGTATTTT. It encodes CAISNWDRGVTDTQYF.

This clone was found once. The rearrangement links TRBV5-1 to TRBJ2-1; tentatively, D is TRBD2 (5 bases). This CDR3 has 14 amino acids. V lost 6 bases, J lost 0 bases, and 10 bases lay in between. Germline-derived CDR1 and CDR2 are SGHRS and YFSETQ. CDR3 DNA sequence: TGCGCCAGCACTCCCGGGGTCTCCTACAATGAGCAGTTCTTC. Translated: CASTPGVSYNEQFF.

The J gene is TRBJ1-2, the V gene TRBV5-6; a weak D match, TRBD1 (6 bases). V lost 0 bases, J lost 9 bases, and 15 bases lay in between. CDR3 length: 14 residues. Germline V gene data show CDR1 as SGHDT and CDR2 as YYEEEE. The CDR3 is CASSLGGQGLSYTF. The CDR3 bases are TGTGCCAGCAGCTTGGGAGGCCAGGGGTTGAGCTACACCTTC.

In this sample, this clone turned up a few times. The chain joins TRBV7-9 to TRBJ2-7; the D is unclear. The CDR3 length is 17 residues. V was pared by 2 bases and J by 3 bases, with 20 bases between. Germline loops: CDR1 SEHNR, CDR2 FQNEAQ (reference sequence). CDR3 in amino acids: CASSLCVTTERCYEQYF. CDR3 bases: TGTGCCAGCAGCTTATGCGTAACAACAGAAAGATGCTACGAGCAGTACTTC.

This chain connects TRBV7-6 to TRBJ1-5, with TRBD1 as a possible D gene (6 bases). Per the germline V gene, CDR1 is SGHVS and CDR2 is FNYEAQ. V was shortened by 5 bases and J by 1 base, with 9 bases between the two germline ends. CDR3 length equals 14 residues. This chain's CDR3 is CASSVQGSNQPQHF. CDR3 in DNA: TGTGCCAGCAGCGTTCAGGGGAGCAATCAGCCCCAGCATTTT.

Remarks on this clone: This sample includes further DNA sequences coding for the same CDR3. This chain connects TRBV11-2 to TRBJ2-7; a weak D match, TRBD2 (6 bases). The CDR3 is 15 residues long. The germline gives CDR1 SGHAT, CDR2 FQNNGV. Trimming shortened V by 6 bases and J by 4 bases, and 19 bases separated the two germline ends. The CDR3 here is CASSPGGLGDYEQYF. CDR3 bases: TGTGCCAGCAGTCCTGGGGGACTGGGAGATTACGAGCAGTACTTC.

In nucleotides, the CDR3 is TGTGCCAGCAGCTTGGGGGACTACCCAACCTACAATGAGCAGTTCTTC. It codes for CASSLGDYPTYNEQFF. V usage is TRBV5-6 and J usage is TRBJ2-1; 7 positions match TRBD2. The V gene's germline CDR1 is SGHDT and CDR2 YYEEEE. The CDR3 consists of 16 residues. Trimming removed 0 bases from V and 2 bases from J; junction bases left unmatched: 5.

The chain recombines TRBV6-6 with TRBJ1-3; 8 bases are shared with TRBD1. Germline loops: CDR1 MNHNY, CDR2 SVGAGI (reference sequence). Trimming at V came to 6 bases and at J to 6 bases, leaving 7 bases not matched to a gene. The CDR3 length is 14 residues. The CDR3 loop is CASSSRGLVNTIYF. CDR3 sequence (DNA): TGTGCCAGCAGCTCCAGGGGGCTAGTAAACACCATATATTTT.

CDR3 sequence (DNA): TGCAGCGTTCGAGCCGGTTCGATCTACACCTTC. It yields the protein CSVRAGSIYTF. The chain recombines TRBV29-1 with TRBJ1-2; the D is unclear. V gave up 5 bases and J gave up 10 bases, with 14 bases separating them. The germline V gene encodes CDR1 SQVTM and CDR2 ANQGSEA. The length of the CDR3 is 11 residues.

The chain recombines TRBV11-2 with TRBJ1-6; 8 bases fit TRBD1. The CDR3 totals 17 residues. Trimming took 3 bases from V and 0 from J; bases not matched to a gene: 4. Per germline, CDR1 SGHAT and CDR2 FQNNGV. The CDR3 sequence is CASSLRTGYSYNSPLHF. The CDR3 coding sequence is TGTGCCAGCAGCTTGCGGACAGGGTACTCCTATAATTCACCCCTCCACTTT.

The V and J genes are TRBV21-1 and TRBJ2-7; the table's TRBD2 call for D was not verified on the DNA. TRBV21-1 is a documented pseudogene. This CDR3 spans 16 amino acids. CDR3 sequence: CASSNGGDAPIYEQYF. DNA of the CDR3: TGTGCCAGCAGCAATGGAGGGGACGCGCCTATCTACGAGCAGTACTTC.

V gene TRBV9 combines with J gene TRBJ1-2; D gene ambiguous. Germline lookup yields CDR1 SGDLS and CDR2 YYNGEE. CDR3 length: 13 residues. V was trimmed by 0 bases and J by 3 bases, leaving 6 bases between them. CDR3: CASSVATDYGYTF. Written as DNA, the CDR3 is TGTGCCAGCAGCGTAGCTACGGACTATGGCTACACCTTC. The complete variable domain, with remaining parts taken from reference TRBV9 and TRBJ1-2, reads DSGVTQTPKHLITATGQRVTLRCSPRSGDLSVYWYQQSLDQGLQFLIQYYNGEERAKGNILERFSAQQFPDLHSELNLSSLELGDSALYFCASSVATDYGYTFGSGTRLTVV.

V and J are TRBV5-1 and TRBJ2-7; D gene unclear. In germline, CDR1 is SGHRS, CDR2 YFSETQ. The CDR3 extends over 14 amino acids. Trimming removed 4 bases at V and 3 bases at J, with 14 bases between. CDR3 amino acids: CASSLMSGLYEQYF. CDR3 nucleotides: TGCGCCAGCAGCCTGATGAGTGGGCTCTACGAGCAGTACTTC.

This clone was counted a single time. J is TRBJ1-6 and V is TRBV27, with 7 bases that match TRBD1. This CDR3 is 15 amino acids long. V gave up 2 bases and J gave up 10 bases; unmatched junction bases: 8. Per germline, CDR1 MNHEY and CDR2 SMNVEV (reference sequence). The CDR3 is CASSLRNDRVSPLHF. In DNA form, the CDR3 reads TGTGCCAGCAGTTTACGAAACGACAGGGTCTCACCCCTCCACTTT.

In nucleotides, the CDR3 is TGTGCCACCAGCAGAGATGAACTGCGCCAAGAGACCCAGTACTTC. Translating gives CATSRDELRQETQYF. V usage is TRBV15 and J usage is TRBJ2-5; D ambiguous. Between the trimmed V and J ends, which lost 0 bases and 1 base, there was a span of 9 bases. The CDR3 loop spans 15 amino acids. Germline assignment: CDR1 LNHNV and CDR2 YYDKDF (reference sequence).

J is TRBJ2-3 and V is TRBV15, with 9 positions matching TRBD2. This CDR3 contains 16 residues. Germline CDR1 and CDR2: LNHNV and YYDKDF (reference sequence). V shed 0 bases, J shed 4 bases, and the junction held 5 bases outside the gene matches. CDR3 protein: CATSREASGGPDTQYF. CDR3 DNA sequence: TGTGCCACCAGCAGAGAAGCGAGCGGGGGGCCAGATACGCAGTATTTT.

For the CDR3, the DNA is TGCGCCAGCAGCCAGAGACTAGCGGAACTTTACAATGAGCAGTTCTTC. Protein sequence: CASSQRLAELYNEQFF. V is TRBV23-1 and J is TRBJ2-1; 9 nucleotides align to TRBD2. TRBV23-1 has ORF status, its function being uncertain. The CDR3 consists of 16 residues. The V and J ends lost 6 bases and 4 bases, in that order; junction bases with no gene match: 10.

The chain has TRBV5-6 and TRBJ2-7, with 8 bases fitting TRBD1. J was trimmed by 2 bases and V by 0 bases; bases with no gene match: 4. This CDR3 region has 15 residues. CDR1 and CDR2 (germline): SGHDT, YYEEEE. CDR3 nucleotides: TGTGCCAGCAGCTTGGAACAGGGGGTCCCCTACGAGCAGTACTTC. It specifies CASSLEQGVPYEQYF.

J is TRBJ1-2 and V is TRBV6-6, with 8 positions matching TRBD1. CDR3 length: 15 residues. Germline V gene lookup returns CDR1 MNHNY and CDR2 SVGAGI (reference sequence). Trimming at V came to 6 bases and at J to 2 bases, leaving 8 bases not matched to a gene. The CDR3 DNA reads TGTGCCAGCAGCCCCCCGGACAGGGACAACTATGGCTACACCTTC. This encodes CASSPPDRDNYGYTF.

J is TRBJ2-7 and V is TRBV19, with 7 bases that match TRBD2. Per germline, CDR1 LNHDA and CDR2 SQIVND (reference sequence). Germline trimming cut 6 bases from V and 7 bases from J; bases unmatched to any gene: 24. The CDR3 has 18 residues. The CDR3 region has the DNA TGTGCCAGTAGGCCCGGGACTACCGGAACGACCCCGGTGTGGGAGCAGTACTTC. Translation gives CASRPGTTGTTPVWEQYF.

The gene calls are TRBV9 and TRBJ2-7; D possibly corresponds to TRBD1 (6 bases). Germline CDR1 SGDLS, CDR2 YYNGEE. V gave up 0 bases and J gave up 0 bases, with 10 bases separating them. The length of the CDR3 is 15 residues. CDR3 DNA: TGTGCCAGCAGCGTAGGGACAGACCTCTCCTACGAGCAGTACTTC. The encoded protein is CASSVGTDLSYEQYF. The full variable domain, with the rest looked up from reference TRBV9 and TRBJ2-7, is DSGVTQTPKHLITATGQRVTLRCSPRSGDLSVYWYQQSLDQGLQFLIQYYNGEERAKGNILERFSAQQFPDLHSELNLSSLELGDSALYFCASSVGTDLSYEQYFGPGTRLTVT.

The J gene is TRBJ1-1, the V gene TRBV6-5; weak D call: TRBD1 (5 bases). This CDR3 contains 14 residues. Germline V gene data show CDR1 as MNHEY and CDR2 as SVGAGI. Trimming stripped 10 bases from V and 4 bases from J, with 19 bases between. DNA of the CDR3: TGTGCCACTGGGCTTCAGGGTAGGGGCACTGAAGCTTTCTTT. Its translation is CATGLQGRGTEAFF.

This chain connects TRBV4-3 to TRBJ2-3; the D gene is possibly TRBD2 (6 bases). The length of the CDR3 is 16 residues. V was cut by 0 bases and J by 2 bases, with 12 bases left in between. Germline V gene lookup returns CDR1 LGHNA and CDR2 YSLEER. CDR3 in amino acids: CASSQDRRGPTDTQYF. Here the CDR3 DNA reads TGCGCCAGCAGCCAAGATAGGCGGGGCCCCACAGATACGCAGTATTTT.

The chain combines TRBV5-4 with TRBJ2-1, with a weak D call TRBD1 (6 bases). The CDR3 extends over 13 amino acids. CDR1 is SGHNT and CDR2 is YYREEE in the germline V gene (reference sequence). Trimming shortened V by 4 bases and J by 6 bases, and 11 bases separated the two germline ends. CDR3 protein: CASSPRDINEQFF. Here the CDR3 DNA reads TGTGCCAGCAGCCCCCGGGACATCAATGAGCAGTTCTTC.

V usage is TRBV27 and J usage is TRBJ2-7; TRBD1 aligns across 7 bases. Germline V lookup: CDR1 MNHEY, CDR2 SMNVEV (reference sequence). The junction had 14 bases not matched to a gene; V was cut back by 5 bases and J by 7 bases. The CDR3 runs to 15 residues. CDR3 protein: CASSQQTGSKGEQYF. CDR3 bases: TGTGCCAGCAGTCAACAGACAGGGTCCAAGGGGGAGCAGTACTTC.